These 12 T cell receptor beta chains share one sample of origin, sequenced in a study of T-cell reconstitution after alpha-beta-depleted transplantation in children. Unique molecular identifiers were used to barcode this TCRbeta library. TCRdb independently ran MiXCR on the PCR reads; one entry per CDR3 protein. The table shows fewer than 700,000 distinct CDR3 sequences, with under 25% occurring only once. Sample: PBMCs, mostly from graft donor cells, taken 360 days after TCRalphabeta/CD19-depleted stem cell transplant. The source of these receptors is a boy less than two years old who had a stem cell transplant for acute myeloid leukemia, so the T cells may come from the graft donor.

This clonotype has only a few counts. The chain employs TRBV12-3 or TRBV12-4 and TRBJ2-7, with D possibly being TRBD1 or TRBD2 (5 bases each). Deletions cut 2 bases from V and 6 bases from J, with 11 bases between. CDR3 length: 13 amino acids. Here the CDR3 DNA reads TGTGCCAGCAGTTTATTGAATGGGGGCGAGCAGTACTTC. Amino acid sequence: CASSLLNGGEQYF.

The chain employs TRBV24-1 and TRBJ2-3; 7 bases line up with TRBD2. Germline V gene lookup returns CDR1 KGHDR and CDR2 SFDVKD. CDR3 size: 18 residues. Trimming at V came to 2 bases and at J to 2 bases, leaving 12 bases not matched to a gene. The CDR3 DNA reads as TGTGCCACCAGTGATTCGTCGGTTGAGCGGGGTTACACAGATACGCAGTATTTT. Translated: CATSDSSVERGYTDTQYF.

This clonotype has a handful of counts. The chain has TRBV5-1 and TRBJ2-7, with D perhaps TRBD1 (7 bases). Looked up from germline, CDR1 is SGHRS and CDR2 is YFSETQ. The germline V and J ends were trimmed by 4 bases and 3 bases, with 14 bases remaining between them. The CDR3 loop spans 14 amino acids. The CDR3 loop reads CASSRAQGGYEQYF. The CDR3, as DNA: TGCGCCAGCAGCAGGGCTCAGGGGGGCTACGAGCAGTACTTC.

The chain is built from TRBV4-1 and TRBJ2-7, with D uncertain. Germline CDR1 and CDR2: MGHRA and YSYEKL. The CDR3 covers 15 residues. V was cut by 3 bases and J by 3 bases, with 15 bases left in between. CDR3 in amino acids: CASSHPRLGVYEQYV. In DNA, the CDR3 is TGCGCCAGCAGCCACCCAAGATTAGGAGTCTACGAGCAGTACGTC.

This chain joins TRBV29-1 and TRBJ2-3, with TRBD1 as a possible D gene (7 bases). The CDR3 contains 14 residues. Trimming cost V 0 bases and J 7 bases, with 14 bases left between them. Germline V CDR1 and CDR2: SQVTM, ANQGSEA. This CDR3 reads CSVEDRAGGNTQYF. The DNA for the CDR3 is TGCAGCGTTGAAGATCGCGCAGGGGGGAATACGCAGTATTTT.

The gene calls are TRBV20-1 and TRBJ2-7; D possibly corresponds to TRBD2 (6 bases). Germline CDR1 and CDR2: DFQATT and SNEGSKA (reference sequence). The CDR3 contains 11 residues. Trimming shortened V by 6 bases and J by 9 bases, and 15 bases separated the two germline ends. The CDR3 sequence: CSAGGALGQYV. Written as DNA, the CDR3 is TGCAGTGCCGGCGGGGCGCTGGGGCAGTACGTC.

This clonotype was recorded many times. The gene calls are TRBV9 and TRBJ2-5, with D tentatively TRBD1 or TRBD2 (6 bases each). From germline, CDR1 is SGDLS and CDR2 YYNGEE. Trimming removed 3 bases at V and 5 bases at J, with 17 bases between. This CDR3 has 15 amino acids. CDR3: CASSAEGGSGETQYF. In DNA form, the CDR3 reads TGTGCCAGCAGCGCCGAGGGGGGTTCTGGGGAGACCCAGTACTTC.

The chain has TRBV9 and TRBJ2-1, with TRBD2 matching 10 bases. This CDR3 spans 16 amino acids. Germline V gene lookup returns CDR1 SGDLS and CDR2 YYNGEE. J was trimmed by 4 bases and V by 0 bases; bases with no gene match: 4. The CDR3 nucleotides read TGTGCCAGCAGCGTAGACCCAGCGGGGGGGTACAATGAGCAGTTCTTC. It yields the protein CASSVDPAGGYNEQFF.

The genes are TRBV4-2 and TRBJ2-1, with D tentatively TRBD2 (6 bases). Deletions cut 0 bases from V and 0 bases from J, with 9 bases between. The CDR3 is made up of 16 amino acids. Looked up from germline, CDR1 is LGHNA and CDR2 is YNFKEQ. This CDR3 reads CASSQEGGSSYNEQFF. In nucleotides, the CDR3 is TGTGCCAGCAGCCAAGAGGGAGGAAGCTCCTACAATGAGCAGTTCTTC.

The chain combines TRBV28 with TRBJ1-1; TRBD1 agrees at 7 bases. V shed 7 bases, J shed 0 bases, and the junction held 8 bases outside the gene matches. The CDR3 contains 15 residues. In germline, CDR1 is MDHEN, CDR2 SYDVKM. This CDR3 reads CASKTGSPMNTEAFF. The CDR3 nucleotides read TGTGCCAGCAAGACAGGGAGCCCCATGAACACTGAAGCTTTCTTT.

This rearrangement joins TRBV4-3 to TRBJ2-1; no definite D call. Trimming stripped 1 base from V and 3 bases from J, with 10 bases between. CDR1 LGHNA and CDR2 YSLEER come from the germline V gene. This CDR3 spans 15 amino acids. This CDR3 reads CASSQVSWVYNEQFF. The CDR3 nucleotides are TGCGCCAGCAGCCAAGTATCTTGGGTCTACAATGAGCAGTTCTTC.

The rearrangement uses TRBV7-9 and TRBJ1-1, with 9 bases aligning to TRBD1. With V trimmed by 5 bases and J by 11 bases, 21 bases remained unmatched. There are 17 residues in the CDR3. Germline V gene lookup returns CDR1 SEHNR and CDR2 FQNEAQ (reference sequence). The CDR3 reads CASSPNRGQGTNKIAFF. Written as DNA, the CDR3 is TGTGCCAGCAGCCCTAACAGGGGGCAGGGGACTAACAAGATCGCTTTCTTT.